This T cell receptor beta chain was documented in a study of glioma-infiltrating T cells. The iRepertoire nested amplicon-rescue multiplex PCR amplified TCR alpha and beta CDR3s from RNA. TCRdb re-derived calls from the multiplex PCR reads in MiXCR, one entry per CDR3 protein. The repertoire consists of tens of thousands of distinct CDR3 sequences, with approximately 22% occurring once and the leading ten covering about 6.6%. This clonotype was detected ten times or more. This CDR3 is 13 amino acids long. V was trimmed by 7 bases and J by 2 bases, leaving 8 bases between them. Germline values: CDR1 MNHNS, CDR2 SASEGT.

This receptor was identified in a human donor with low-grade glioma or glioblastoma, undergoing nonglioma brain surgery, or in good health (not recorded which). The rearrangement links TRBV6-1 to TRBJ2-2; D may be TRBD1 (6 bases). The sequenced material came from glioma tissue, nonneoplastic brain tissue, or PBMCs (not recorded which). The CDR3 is CASMDSNTGELFF. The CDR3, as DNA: TGTGCCAGCATGGACAGCAACACCGGGGAGCTGTTTTTT.